This paragraph reports one T cell receptor beta chain. MiXCR, applied by TCRdb to the multiplex PCR reads, yields one record per CDR3 protein. The sample lists about 63,000 distinct CDR3 sequences, around three fifths occurring once. The sample originates from a study of breast tumors, draining lymph nodes, adjacent tissues. V lost 4 bases and J lost 7; bases outside the gene matches: 14. Germline-derived CDR1 and CDR2 are LNHDA and SQIVND (reference sequence). The CDR3 is 17 residues long. Sequenced material: breast tumor tissue. This receptor was obtained from a female donor with breast cancer. Some clones in this sample may be carry-over from other donors' samples. This chain uses TRBV19 with TRBJ1-5; 9 positions agree with TRBD1. DNA for the CDR3: TGTGCCAGTAGTACCGGACAGGGGACATACAATGAGCAGCCCCAGCATTTT. It encodes CASSTGQGTYNEQPQHF. The full variable domain, with the rest looked up from reference TRBV19 and TRBJ1-5, is DGGITQSPKYLFRKEGQNVTLSCEQNLNHDAMYWYRQDPGQGLRLIYYSQIVNDFQKGDIAEGYSVSREKKESFPLTVTSAQKNPTAFYLCASSTGQGTYNEQPQHFGDGTRLSIL.